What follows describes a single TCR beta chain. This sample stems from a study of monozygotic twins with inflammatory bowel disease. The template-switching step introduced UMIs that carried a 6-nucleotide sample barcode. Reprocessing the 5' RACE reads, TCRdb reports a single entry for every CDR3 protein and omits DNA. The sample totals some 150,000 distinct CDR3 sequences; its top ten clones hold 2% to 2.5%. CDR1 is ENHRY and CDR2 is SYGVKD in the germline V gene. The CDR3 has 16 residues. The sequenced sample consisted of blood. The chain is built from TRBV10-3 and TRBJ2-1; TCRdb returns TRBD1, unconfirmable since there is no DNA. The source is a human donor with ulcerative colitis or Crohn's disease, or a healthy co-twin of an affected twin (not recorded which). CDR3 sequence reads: CAISGDRTGSYNEQFF.